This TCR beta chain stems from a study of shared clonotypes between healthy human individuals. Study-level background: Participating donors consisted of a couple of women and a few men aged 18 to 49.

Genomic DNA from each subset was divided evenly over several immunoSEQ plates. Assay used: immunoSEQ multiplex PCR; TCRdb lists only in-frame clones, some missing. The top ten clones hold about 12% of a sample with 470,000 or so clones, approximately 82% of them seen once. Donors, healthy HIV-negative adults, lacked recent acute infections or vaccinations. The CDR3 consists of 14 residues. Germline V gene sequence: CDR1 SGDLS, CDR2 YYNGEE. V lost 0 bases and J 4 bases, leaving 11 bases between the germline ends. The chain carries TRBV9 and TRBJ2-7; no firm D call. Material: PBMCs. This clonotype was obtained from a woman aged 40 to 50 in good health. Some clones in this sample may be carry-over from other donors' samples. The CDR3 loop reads CASSVGHQLYEQYF. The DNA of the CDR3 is TGTGCCAGCAGCGTAGGACATCAACTTTACGAGCAGTACTTC.